What follows are 23 T cell receptor beta chains derived from one specimen sequenced in a study of PD-1 and CTLA-4 blockade in melanoma. Assay: immunoSEQ multiplex PCR; the TCRdb copy retains only in-frame clones and omits some. The sample holds about 16,000 clones, about 69% seen once. This specimen was CD8+ T cells from peripheral blood, taken before anti-PD-1 treatment. These receptors were obtained from a human donor with melanoma.

V is TRBV6-5 and J is TRBJ1-1; possibly TRBD1 for D (5 bases). Germline CDR1 is MNHEY and CDR2 is SVGAGI. Between the trimmed V and J ends, which lost 0 bases and 4 bases, there was a span of 12 bases. The CDR3 covers 15 residues. Written as DNA, the CDR3 is TGTGCCAGCAGTTACTCCCAGGGAGGACGCACTGAAGCTTTCTTT. It specifies CASSYSQGGRTEAFF.

V is TRBV10-3 and J is TRBJ2-7, with D perhaps TRBD1 or TRBD2 (5 bases each). The germline CDR1 and CDR2 sequences are ENHRY and SYGVKD. The CDR3 is 14 residues long. V lost 10 bases and J 4 bases, leaving 20 bases between the germline ends. This chain's CDR3 is CASAPGPGGYEQYF. In DNA, the CDR3 is TGTGCCAGCGCCCCGGGCCCTGGGGGATACGAGCAGTACTTC.

The chain recombines TRBV7-9 with TRBJ2-7, with TRBD1 identical over 9 bases. V lost 5 bases, J lost 3 bases, and 2 bases stayed unmatched. CDR1 is SEHNR, CDR2 FQNEAQ, per germline (reference sequence). The length of the CDR3 is 13 residues. The CDR3 sequence is CASSPGQGYEQYF. The CDR3 nucleotides read TGTGCCAGCAGCCCGGGACAGGGCTACGAGCAGTACTTC. The full variable domain, its missing parts supplied by reference TRBV7-9 and TRBJ2-7, is DTGVSQNPRHKITKRGQNVTFRCDPISEHNRLYWYRQTLGQGPEFLTYFQNEAQLEKSRLLSDRFSAERPKGSFSTLEIQRTEQGDSAMYLCASSPGQGYEQYFGPGTRLTVT.

The chain recombines TRBV27 with TRBJ2-5; the match to TRBD1 covers 8 bases. Germline V gives CDR1 MNHEY, CDR2 SMNVEV (reference sequence). Losses at the gene ends were 5 bases for V and 4 bases for J; bases not matched to a gene: 9. The CDR3 runs to 15 residues. The CDR3 here is CASSERQGPGETQYF. The CDR3 DNA sequence: TGTGCCAGCAGTGAAAGACAGGGGCCCGGAGAGACCCAGTACTTC.

The chain couples TRBV24-1 to TRBJ2-4; TRBD2 aligns across 9 bases. The germline gives CDR1 KGHDR, CDR2 SFDVKD. The CDR3 contains 16 residues. After removal of 4 bases from V and 8 bases from J, the junction contained 11 bases not matched to a gene. The chain's CDR3 is CATSDGPREGRDIQYF. In nucleotides, the CDR3 is TGTGCCACCAGTGACGGTCCGCGGGAGGGCCGAGACATTCAGTACTTC.

This clone was counted a few times. V gene TRBV7-9 combines with J gene TRBJ2-1; 14 bases line up with TRBD2. Unmatched junction bases numbered 15, after V lost 5 bases and J lost 12 bases. Germline values: CDR1 SEHNR, CDR2 FQNEAQ (reference sequence). CDR3 length: 17 amino acids. The CDR3 nucleotides are TGTGCCAGCAGCAGAACCGGGACTAGCGGGGGTCCGCGAGGGCAGTTCTTC. Amino acids: CASSRTGTSGGPRGQFF.

The V call is TRBV27, the J call TRBJ1-1; 10 nucleotides agree with TRBD1. The CDR3 covers 15 residues. After removal of 0 bases from V and 8 bases from J, the junction contained 6 bases not matched to a gene. CDR1 and CDR2 (germline): MNHEY, SMNVEV (reference sequence). The CDR3 loop reads CASSLSSTGGSEAFF. CDR3 DNA sequence: TGTGCCAGCAGTTTATCCTCGACAGGGGGCAGCGAAGCTTTCTTT.

CDR3 sequence: CASSQERGPGYEQYF. The CDR3 region has the DNA TGTGCCAGCAGCCAAGAGAGGGGACCAGGCTACGAGCAGTACTTC. V gene TRBV4-2 combines with J gene TRBJ2-7; TRBD1 or TRBD2 may be the D gene (5 bases each). Trimming pared 0 bases from V and 3 bases from J, leaving 12 bases between. The CDR3 has 15 residues. Germline CDR1 is LGHNA and CDR2 is YNFKEQ.

This sequence joins TRBV11-2 and TRBJ2-2; 7 positions match TRBD2. Germline V gene lookup returns CDR1 SGHAT and CDR2 FQNNGV. J was trimmed by 3 bases and V by 5 bases; bases with no gene match: 12. The CDR3 totals 17 residues. CDR3 sequence reads: CASSPTPGRGDTGELFF. CDR3 DNA: TGTGCCAGCAGCCCCACCCCGGGGAGGGGCGACACCGGGGAGCTGTTTTTT.

The chain links TRBV25-1 to TRBJ1-3; D is undetermined. The V gene's germline CDR1 is MGHDK and CDR2 SYGVNS. The V and J ends lost 4 bases and 0 bases respectively, with 10 bases between them. This CDR3 is built from 15 residues. The CDR3 nucleotides read TGTGCCAGCAGTGGACCGGGGAGCTCTGGAAACACCATATATTTT. Protein product: CASSGPGSSGNTIYF.

The CDR3 DNA sequence: TGCAGCGTTGAAGATCTGGATGGCTACACCTTC. Translating gives CSVEDLDGYTF. The chain combines TRBV29-1 with TRBJ1-2; the D is unclear. Trimming shortened V by 0 bases and J by 6 bases, and 5 bases separated the two germline ends. The CDR3 is made up of 11 amino acids. The V gene's germline CDR1 is SQVTM and CDR2 ANQGSEA. Using reference TRBV29-1 and TRBJ1-2 for the parts outside the CDR3, the full variable domain is SAVISQKPSRDICQRGTSLTIQCQVDSQVTMMFWYRQQPGQSLTLIATANQGSEATYESGFVIDKFPISRPNLTFSTLTVSNMSPEDSSIYLCSVEDLDGYTFGSGTRLTVV.

The CDR3: CASSLWGNSYEQYF. The CDR3 region has the DNA TGTGCCAGCAGCTTGTGGGGGAACTCCTACGAGCAGTACTTC. The chain carries TRBV5-4 and TRBJ2-7; D is tentatively TRBD1 or TRBD2 (5 bases each). CDR1 is SGHNT and CDR2 is YYREEE in the germline V gene (reference sequence). CDR3 length: 14 amino acids. The V and J ends lost 1 base and 0 bases respectively, with 8 bases between them.

The chain's CDR3 is CASSEEAGELFF. CDR3 bases: TGTGCCAGCAGTGAAGAAGCCGGGGAGCTGTTTTTT. This rearrangement joins TRBV2 to TRBJ2-2; no firm D call. The germline V gene has CDR1 SNHLY and CDR2 FYNNEI. With 1 base removed from V and 6 bases from J, the gap between germline ends came to 3 bases. The CDR3 spans 12 residues.

This clone was seen more than once but under ten times. The chain is built from TRBV7-2 and TRBJ1-1; D is perhaps TRBD1 (6 bases). The CDR3 extends over 15 amino acids. Germline V gene lookup returns CDR1 SGHTA and CDR2 FQGNSA. V dropped 4 bases and J dropped 0 bases, with 12 bases sitting between them. The CDR3 here is CASSSGAAMNTEAFF. As DNA, the CDR3 is TGTGCCAGCAGCTCGGGGGCAGCTATGAACACTGAAGCTTTCTTT.

This chain joins TRBV30 and TRBJ1-4; 11 bases align to TRBD1. Germline V gives CDR1 GTSNPN, CDR2 SVGIG (reference sequence). The CDR3 contains 14 residues. J lost 8 bases, V lost 5 bases, and 7 bases had no gene match. The CDR3 here is CAWDGTGGREKLFF. For the CDR3, the DNA is TGTGCCTGGGATGGGACAGGGGGTCGGGAAAAACTGTTTTTT.

This chain links TRBV15 with TRBJ2-1; D possibly uses TRBD1 or TRBD2 (5 bases each). This CDR3 spans 15 amino acids. Trimming removed 5 bases from V and 8 bases from J, with 19 bases in between. Germline V gene data show CDR1 as LNHNV and CDR2 as YYDKDF (reference sequence). CDR3 sequence: CATSVRALGTDEQFF. The CDR3 coding sequence is TGTGCCACCAGCGTTAGGGCCCTGGGGACCGATGAGCAGTTCTTC.

This chain uses TRBV9 with TRBJ2-1, with TRBD1 identical over 12 bases. CDR1 and CDR2 from the germline V gene are SGDLS and YYNGEE. This CDR3 spans 19 amino acids. Germline trimming cut 3 bases from V and 2 bases from J; bases unmatched to any gene: 12. CDR3: CASSAAGTGGFQAYNEQFF. The CDR3, as DNA: TGTGCCAGCAGCGCAGCCGGGACAGGGGGCTTCCAGGCCTACAATGAGCAGTTCTTC.

The chain links TRBV6-6 to TRBJ2-4, with TRBD2 identical over 9 bases. The CDR3 runs 16 residues. The germline gives CDR1 MNHNY, CDR2 SVGAGI (reference sequence). Trimming removed 7 bases from V and 3 bases from J; junction bases left unmatched: 10. CDR3 nucleotides: TGTGCCAGCATTATATCGAGCGGGGGGATCAAAAACATTCAGTACTTC. As protein: CASIISSGGIKNIQYF.

This clone was counted between two and nine times. The V and J genes are TRBV14 and TRBJ1-1, with D unresolved. V shed 1 base and J shed 5 bases, with 8 bases lying between them. Germline V gene sequence: CDR1 SGHDN, CDR2 FVKESK. The CDR3 has 13 amino acids. The CDR3 DNA follows: TGTGCCAGCAGCCAAGGGAGAGGGACTGAAGCTTTCTTT. This gives the protein CASSQGRGTEAFF.

This chain links TRBV6-5 with TRBJ2-7, with D tentatively TRBD1 (6 bases). The CDR3 loop spans 14 amino acids. Trimming removed 3 bases from V and 2 bases from J, with 11 bases in between. From germline, CDR1 is MNHEY and CDR2 SVGAGI. CDR3 residues: CASSYFQGTYEQYF. In nucleotides, the CDR3 is TGTGCCAGCAGTTATTTCCAGGGGACCTACGAGCAGTACTTC.

The chain recombines TRBV7-9 with TRBJ2-1; TRBD2 might be the D (6 bases). The V end was cut by 5 bases, the J end by 9 bases, with 11 bases between. The CDR3 is 12 amino acids. Germline CDR1 and CDR2: SEHNR and FQNEAQ (reference sequence). CDR3 DNA: TGTGCCAGCAGCCCCCTCGGGAGTGAGCAGTTCTTC. Encoded protein: CASSPLGSEQFF.

Written as DNA, the CDR3 is TGTGCCAGCGCGGGGACAACGTCTAGCAATCAGCCCCAGCATTTT. Its translation is CASAGTTSSNQPQHF. The genes are TRBV6-5 and TRBJ1-5, with a weak D call TRBD1 (6 bases). Germline V gives CDR1 MNHEY, CDR2 SVGAGI. The germline V and J ends were trimmed by 8 bases and 0 bases, with 14 bases remaining between them. This CDR3 contains 15 residues.

The chain combines TRBV2 with TRBJ2-7, with 7 bases matching TRBD1. Germline V gene lookup returns CDR1 SNHLY and CDR2 FYNNEI. The length of the CDR3 is 12 residues. V shed 6 bases, J shed 4 bases, and the junction held 3 bases outside the gene matches. CDR3 bases: TGTGCCAGCAGCTACAGGGGATACGAGCAGTACTTC. This gives the protein CASSYRGYEQYF.